This TCR beta chain emerged from a study of technical replicates of blood from a handful of donors. Some clones are missing from TCRdb's copy, which holds only in-frame ones; the method was immunoSEQ multiplex PCR. The sample records about 80,000 clones, 95% to 98% being singletons. Remarks on this clone: Other DNA sequences in the same sample also yield this CDR3.

The J segment lost 6 bases and the V segment lost 6 bases, leaving 2 bases of the junction unmatched. This CDR3 comprises 11 residues. In germline, CDR1 is SNHLY, CDR2 FYNNEI. The material sequenced was T cells isolated from PBMCs. This chain links TRBV2 with TRBJ2-7; 7 bases are shared with TRBD1. The receptor was derived from a human donor in good health. The CDR3 is CASRAGGEQYF. In nucleotides, the CDR3 is TGTGCCAGCAGGGCAGGGGGCGAGCAGTACTTC.